This is a list of T cell receptor beta chains from one sample in a study of blood T cell repertoires in COVID-19. TCRdb's table, derived via immunoSEQ multiplex PCR, lists solely in-frame clones and lacks some. The table lists 40,000 to 50,000 clones, approximately 90% of them singletons. Sequences were obtained from peripheral blood. All receptors derive from a man in his forties or fifties with active COVID-19. CDR3s include the opening cysteine and the closing phenylalanine or tryptophan. A D gene is named only where the DNA matches it firmly. A clone size is listed for some rows: how often the clone was seen (once, few, many), or a class if it is expanded.

clone_size: .; j_call: TRBJ2-1; cdr3_length: 14; v_call: TRBV7-2; d_call: TRBD2; cdr3_nt: TGTGCCAGCAGCTTCCAGCGGGGGGGCAATGAGCAGTTCTTC; cdr3_aa: CASSFQRGGNEQFF
clone_size: few; j_call: TRBJ1-2; cdr3_length: 12; v_call: TRBV10-1; d_call: .; cdr3_nt: TGCGCCAGCAGCGCGACTAGGACGGGGCAGACCTTC; cdr3_aa: CASSATRTGQTF
clone_size: few; j_call: TRBJ2-2; cdr3_length: 19; v_call: TRBV9; d_call: TRBD2; cdr3_nt: TGTGCCAGCAGCGTATCAGGACTAGCGGGACCGCCCAACACCGGGGAGCTGTTTTTT; cdr3_aa: CASSVSGLAGPPNTGELFF
clone_size: .; j_call: TRBJ1-2; cdr3_length: 13; v_call: TRBV5-4; d_call: .; cdr3_nt: TGTGCCAGCAGCTACCACAGGGTACTAGGCTACACCTTC; cdr3_aa: CASSYHRVLGYTF
clone_size: .; j_call: TRBJ1-2; cdr3_length: 15; v_call: TRBV27; d_call: .; cdr3_nt: TGTGCCAGCAGTTTGCGGCCAGGGACTAACTATGGCTACACCTTC; cdr3_aa: CASSLRPGTNYGYTF
clone_size: .; j_call: TRBJ1-2; cdr3_length: 13; v_call: TRBV10-3; d_call: .; cdr3_nt: TGTGCCATCAGCGGCCACAGGGAAAGGGGCTACACCTTC; cdr3_aa: CAISGHRERGYTF
clone_size: .; j_call: TRBJ2-1; cdr3_length: 16; v_call: TRBV6-1; d_call: TRBD2; cdr3_nt: TGTGCCAGCAGTGACCTGACTAGCGGGAGCTACAATGAGCAGTTCTTC; cdr3_aa: CASSDLTSGSYNEQFF
clone_size: .; j_call: TRBJ2-6; cdr3_length: 19; v_call: TRBV7-3; d_call: TRBD1; cdr3_nt: TGTGCCAGCAGCCACTTCGGGACAGACTCTTCCTCTGGGGCCAACGTCCTGACTTTC; cdr3_aa: CASSHFGTDSSSGANVLTF
clone_size: .; j_call: TRBJ2-3; cdr3_length: 16; v_call: TRBV14; d_call: .; cdr3_nt: TGTGCCAGCAGCCAAGCCTACAGGACGAGCACAGATACGCAGTATTTT; cdr3_aa: CASSQAYRTSTDTQYF
clone_size: .; j_call: TRBJ2-2; cdr3_length: 15; v_call: TRBV9; d_call: TRBD1; cdr3_nt: TGTGCCAGCAGCGTCTACAGGGGGGTGACCGGGGAGCTGTTTTTT; cdr3_aa: CASSVYRGVTGELFF
clone_size: .; j_call: TRBJ1-6; cdr3_length: 12; v_call: TRBV6-5; d_call: .; cdr3_nt: TGTGCCAGCAGTCCACAAAATTCACCCCTCCACTTT; cdr3_aa: CASSPQNSPLHF
clone_size: .; j_call: TRBJ1-4; cdr3_length: 15; v_call: TRBV19; d_call: .; cdr3_nt: TGTGCCAGTAGTACGCCACAAACAACTAATGAAAAACTGTTTTTT; cdr3_aa: CASSTPQTTNEKLFF
clone_size: .; j_call: TRBJ2-3; cdr3_length: 14; v_call: TRBV20-1; d_call: .; cdr3_nt: TGCAGTGCTAGTGACGGGGAGAGCACAGATACGCAGTATTTT; cdr3_aa: CSASDGESTDTQYF
clone_size: .; j_call: TRBJ2-7; cdr3_length: 12; v_call: TRBV5-1; d_call: .; cdr3_nt: TGCGCCAGCAGCGCCCAGGGTGCCGAGCAGTACTTC; cdr3_aa: CASSAQGAEQYF
clone_size: .; j_call: TRBJ1-1; cdr3_length: 14; v_call: TRBV3-1/TRBV3-2; d_call: TRBD1; cdr3_nt: TGTGCCAGCAGCTCACGACAGGGGGCATCTGAAGCTTTCTTT; cdr3_aa: CASSSRQGASEAFF
clone_size: .; j_call: TRBJ1-2; cdr3_length: 14; v_call: TRBV28; d_call: .; cdr3_nt: TGTGCCAGCAGCTTAGTCGGACTTCCTAGTGGCTACACCTTC; cdr3_aa: CASSLVGLPSGYTF
clone_size: .; j_call: TRBJ2-7; cdr3_length: 19; v_call: TRBV5-1; d_call: TRBD2; cdr3_nt: TGCGCCAGCAGCTTTGGGGGACTAGCGGGAGACCATTACTCCTACGAGCAGTACTTC; cdr3_aa: CASSFGGLAGDHYSYEQYF
clone_size: .; j_call: TRBJ2-3; cdr3_length: 11; v_call: TRBV20-1; d_call: .; cdr3_nt: TGCAGTGTCATCCGCACAGATACGCAGTATTTT; cdr3_aa: CSVIRTDTQYF
clone_size: .; j_call: TRBJ2-1; cdr3_length: 15; v_call: TRBV5-1; d_call: .; cdr3_nt: TGCGCCAGCAGCTCTTACAGGGTACCCTACAATGAGCAGTTCTTC; cdr3_aa: CASSSYRVPYNEQFF
clone_size: .; j_call: TRBJ2-7; cdr3_length: 15; v_call: TRBV5-4; d_call: .; cdr3_nt: TGTGCCAGCAGCCCCAACAGGGAGAGCTCCTACGAGCAGTACTTC; cdr3_aa: CASSPNRESSYEQYF
clone_size: .; j_call: TRBJ2-3; cdr3_length: 14; v_call: TRBV9; d_call: .; cdr3_nt: TGTGCCAGCAGCGTAGATATGAGCACAGATACGCAGTATTTT; cdr3_aa: CASSVDMSTDTQYF
clone_size: .; j_call: TRBJ1-2; cdr3_length: 12; v_call: TRBV27; d_call: .; cdr3_nt: TGTGCCAGCAGTAGGCCAGGGCATGGCTACACCTTC; cdr3_aa: CASSRPGHGYTF
clone_size: once; j_call: TRBJ1-5; cdr3_length: 17; v_call: TRBV6-1; d_call: TRBD1; cdr3_nt: TGTGCCAGCAGTGAAGGCGGGACAGGGATGATTCGTCAGCCCCAGCATTTT; cdr3_aa: CASSEGGTGMIRQPQHF
clone_size: .; j_call: TRBJ2-1; cdr3_length: 13; v_call: TRBV27; d_call: TRBD2; cdr3_nt: TGTGCCAGCAGTTTGGGAAACCGGGGGGAAGAGTTCTTC; cdr3_aa: CASSLGNRGEEFF
clone_size: .; j_call: TRBJ2-5; cdr3_length: 16; v_call: TRBV3-1/TRBV3-2; d_call: TRBD2; cdr3_nt: TGTGCCAGCAGCCGCTCGTCGGGACTAGCGGAAGAGACCCAGTACTTC; cdr3_aa: CASSRSSGLAEETQYF
clone_size: .; j_call: TRBJ1-2; cdr3_length: 14; v_call: TRBV3-1/TRBV3-2; d_call: .; cdr3_nt: TGTGCCAGCAGCCAGCGGGGTGGGGAGCATGGCTACACCTTC; cdr3_aa: CASSQRGGEHGYTF
clone_size: .; j_call: TRBJ1-2; cdr3_length: 16; v_call: TRBV27; d_call: .; cdr3_nt: TGTGCCAGCAGTTTATCGAAGGGGGAAAACCTATCTGGCTACACCTTC; cdr3_aa: CASSLSKGENLSGYTF
clone_size: .; j_call: TRBJ2-7; cdr3_length: 20; v_call: TRBV18; d_call: TRBD1; cdr3_nt: TGTGCCAGCTCACCAAGGCGCCCACCCCCGGGGGACAGGGGCCTCTACGAGCAGTACTTC; cdr3_aa: CASSPRRPPPGDRGLYEQYF
clone_size: .; j_call: TRBJ1-1; cdr3_length: 17; v_call: TRBV3-1/TRBV3-2; d_call: .; cdr3_nt: TGTGCCAGCAGCCCAAGGGGGGGGCAACAGTCCACCACTGAAGCTTTCTTT; cdr3_aa: CASSPRGGQQSTTEAFF
clone_size: .; j_call: TRBJ1-2; cdr3_length: 12; v_call: TRBV19; d_call: .; cdr3_nt: TGTGCCAGTAGTATGAGGTCTGCGGGCTACACCTTC; cdr3_aa: CASSMRSAGYTF
clone_size: .; j_call: TRBJ1-3; cdr3_length: 13; v_call: TRBV6-1; d_call: .; cdr3_nt: TGTGCCAGCAGTGAAGTCCAAGGAAACACCATATATTTT; cdr3_aa: CASSEVQGNTIYF
clone_size: .; j_call: TRBJ1-4; cdr3_length: 13; v_call: TRBV3-1/TRBV3-2; d_call: .; cdr3_nt: TGTGCCAGCAGCCTCCACATGGAGGAAAAACTGTTTTTT; cdr3_aa: CASSLHMEEKLFF
clone_size: .; j_call: TRBJ1-3; cdr3_length: 16; v_call: TRBV6-5; d_call: TRBD1; cdr3_nt: TGTGCCAGCAGTTACACGGGACAGAGCTCTGGAAACACCATATATTTT; cdr3_aa: CASSYTGQSSGNTIYF
clone_size: .; j_call: TRBJ2-7; cdr3_length: 13; v_call: TRBV5-4; d_call: .; cdr3_nt: TGTGCCAGCAGCTTGCCAGGGGCGGGCGAGCAGTACTTC; cdr3_aa: CASSLPGAGEQYF
clone_size: medium-sized; j_call: TRBJ1-3; cdr3_length: 14; v_call: TRBV5-6; d_call: .; cdr3_nt: TGTGCCAGCAGCTTGGGAGGGCCCGGTGACACCATATATTTT; cdr3_aa: CASSLGGPGDTIYF
clone_size: .; j_call: TRBJ2-5; cdr3_length: 13; v_call: TRBV10-3; d_call: TRBD2; cdr3_nt: TGTGCCATCATGACTAGCGGGTCGAGAACCCAGTACTTC; cdr3_aa: CAIMTSGSRTQYF